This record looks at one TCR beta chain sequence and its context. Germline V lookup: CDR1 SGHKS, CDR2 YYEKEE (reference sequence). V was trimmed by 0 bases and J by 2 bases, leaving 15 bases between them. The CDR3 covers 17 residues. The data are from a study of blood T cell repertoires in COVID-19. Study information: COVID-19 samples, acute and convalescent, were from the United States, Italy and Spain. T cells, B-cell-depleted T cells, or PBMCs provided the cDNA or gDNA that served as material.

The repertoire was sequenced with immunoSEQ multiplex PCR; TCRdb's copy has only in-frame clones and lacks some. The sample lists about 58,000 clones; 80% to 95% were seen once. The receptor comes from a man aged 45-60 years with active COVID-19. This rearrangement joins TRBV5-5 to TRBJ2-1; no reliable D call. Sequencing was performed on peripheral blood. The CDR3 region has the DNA TGTGCCAGCAGCTTGGGGTTTAGCCAAATTACCTACAATGAGCAGTTCTTC. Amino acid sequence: CASSLGFSQITYNEQFF. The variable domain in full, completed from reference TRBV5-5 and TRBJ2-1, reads DAGVTQSPTHLIKTRGQQVTLRCSPISGHKSVSWYQQVLGQGPQFIFQYYEKEERGRGNFPDRFSARQFPNYSSELNVNALLLGDSALYLCASSLGFSQITYNEQFFGPGTRLTVL.